This T cell receptor (beta chain) is from a study of shared clonotypes between healthy human individuals. With respect to this clone: The sample has other DNA sequences that encode this CDR3 too.

The repertoire was sequenced with immunoSEQ multiplex PCR; TCRdb's copy has only in-frame clones and lacks some. The sample lists 2 million to 2.5 million clones, under 97% occurring once. The donors were adults (healthy and HIV-negative) with no recent acute infections or vaccinations. Every contributor of samples was a Caucasian grown-up residing in Nashville, Tennessee. CD45RA-negative memory and CD45RA+ naive subsets were split from the CD4+ cells. Germline-derived CDR1 and CDR2 are SGHNT and YYREEE (reference sequence). J lost 0 bases, V lost 4 bases, and 3 bases had no gene match. The CDR3 contains 16 residues.

The sequence was collected from a man younger than 35 in good health. Source material: naive CD4+ T cells sorted from blood. Subset noted: CD45RA+ positively selected. The rearrangement uses TRBV5-4 and TRBJ2-3; 12 bases agree with TRBD2. CDR3 in amino acids: CASSPLAGGSTDTQYF. DNA for the CDR3: TGTGCCAGCAGCCCACTAGCGGGGGGTAGCACAGATACGCAGTATTTT.